The following is a TCR beta chain sequence with its context. Antigen specificity is unknown. The V gene lost 0 bases and the J gene lost 4 bases, with 8 bases spanning the gap. The CDR3 loop spans 14 amino acids. From germline, CDR1 is SGHKS and CDR2 YYEKEE (reference sequence). Authors' analysis steps: ImmunoSEQ only sent back junction sequences with no quality scores, so filtering was done differently. Method: immunoSEQ multiplex PCR; TCRdb's copy keeps in-frame clones and lacks some. That table furnishes V, J and clone size, whereas the DNA furnished D and trimming. The table has about 2.3 million clones, under 95% seen once; the top ten hold 0.37%. The record originates from a study of shared clonotypes between healthy human individuals. Notes on the study in general: Across a few donors, naive CD4 shared roughly 5%, naive CD8 under 4%, memory CD4 over 2%, memory CD8 about 0.4%.

Splitting the CD4+ cells yielded a CD45RA+ naive subset and a CD45RA-negative memory subset. The sequence was collected from a man aged 18 to 29 in good health. Some clones in this sample may be carry-over from other donors' samples. V usage is TRBV5-5 and J usage is TRBJ1-5, with no clear D. Sequencing was done on a sample of naive CD4+ T cells from PBMCs. The sample's subset: CD45RA+ positively selected. The CDR3 here is CASSLAAGNQPQHF. As DNA, the CDR3 is TGTGCCAGCAGCTTGGCCGCGGGAAATCAGCCCCAGCATTTT.